This note documents a single TCR beta chain sequence. Its antigen is unidentified. This CDR3 is 13 amino acids long. Germline V gives CDR1 SQVTM, CDR2 ANQGSEA. V was trimmed by 4 bases and J by 1 base, leaving 10 bases between them. The sample is drawn from a study of PD-1 blockade in classical Hodgkin lymphoma. Study-level points and caveats: Prior therapy or disease activity may underlie the repertoire differences, whose causes remain undefined. Relative to healthy donors, newly diagnosed patients reportedly had lower baseline TCR diversity, which was reported as lower still in relapsed/refractory patients.

The method was immunoSEQ multiplex PCR; TCRdb's version includes in-frame clones alone and lacks a portion of them. The sample includes fewer than 25,000 clones, roughly 87% of them seen just once. Time point in this sample: newly diagnosed, previously untreated cHL patient sample. Investigators isolated CD4+ T cells from thawed PBMCs through magnetic negative selection. Comparator PBMCs were from newly diagnosed, untreated classical Hodgkin lymphoma. The specimen sequenced was CD4+ T cells from blood. The source is a human donor with classical Hodgkin lymphoma. V gene TRBV29-1 combines with J gene TRBJ1-1; TRBD1 might be the D (5 bases). CDR3 nucleotides: TGCAGCGTTGCCGAACAGGCGAACACTGAAGCTTTCTTT. Its translation is CSVAEQANTEAFF.